These T cell receptor beta chains were read from a single sample in a study of blood T cell repertoires in COVID-19. The table came from immunoSEQ multiplex PCR; TCRdb's copy has only in-frame clones and leaves some out. The sample includes over 250,000 clones, about 89% of them seen just once. Material: PBMCs or T cells enriched from blood (not recorded which). These receptors were taken from a woman in her late teens or twenties who had recovered from COVID-19. Both conserved end residues are part of each CDR3. A D gene is named only where the DNA matches it firmly. Only part of the rows carry a size: once, few, many, or a class if the clone is expanded.

v_gene: TRBV5-4
j_gene: TRBJ2-4
abundance: .
d_gene: .
CDR3nt: TGTGCCAGCAGCTTGAGCAGGGCCCAAAACATTCAGTACTTC
CDR3aa: CASSLSRAQNIQYF

v_gene: TRBV3-1/TRBV3-2
j_gene: TRBJ2-1
abundance: once
d_gene: .
CDR3nt: TGTGCCAGCAGCCCCATTTTGTTGACTCACAATGAGCAGTTCTTC
CDR3aa: CASSPILLTHNEQFF

v_gene: TRBV20-1
j_gene: TRBJ1-5
abundance: .
d_gene: .
CDR3nt: TGCAGTGCTAGTAGGGGCGATAGCAATCAGCCCCAGCATTTT
CDR3aa: CSASRGDSNQPQHF

v_gene: TRBV9
j_gene: TRBJ2-3
abundance: .
d_gene: .
CDR3nt: TGTGCCAGCAGCGCAGGACTCACTAGCACAGATACGCAGTATTTT
CDR3aa: CASSAGLTSTDTQYF

v_gene: TRBV6-5
j_gene: TRBJ2-7
abundance: .
d_gene: .
CDR3nt: TGTGCCAGCAACAGCTTCTCCTACGAGCAGTACTTC
CDR3aa: CASNSFSYEQYF

v_gene: TRBV4-3
j_gene: TRBJ1-2
abundance: .
d_gene: .
CDR3nt: TGCGCCAGCAGCCAAGGGACGGACAGTCCTTATGGCTACACCTTC
CDR3aa: CASSQGTDSPYGYTF

v_gene: TRBV2
j_gene: TRBJ2-7
abundance: .
d_gene: TRBD1
CDR3nt: TGTGCCAGCAGTTTCCACGACAGGGACTCCTACGAGCAGTACTTC
CDR3aa: CASSFHDRDSYEQYF

v_gene: TRBV6-5
j_gene: TRBJ1-5
abundance: once
d_gene: .
CDR3nt: TGTGCCAGCAGAACAGACAGGAATCAGCCCCAGCATTTT
CDR3aa: CASRTDRNQPQHF

v_gene: TRBV6-5
j_gene: TRBJ1-1
abundance: .
d_gene: TRBD1
CDR3nt: TGTGCCAGCAGTTTGCGACAGGGCCTGAACACTGAAGCTTTCTTT
CDR3aa: CASSLRQGLNTEAFF

v_gene: TRBV6-5
j_gene: TRBJ1-1
abundance: .
d_gene: .
CDR3nt: TGTGCCAGCAAGCGGGGGCGAGGCACTGAAGCTTTCTTT
CDR3aa: CASKRGRGTEAFF

v_gene: TRBV3-1/TRBV3-2
j_gene: TRBJ1-5
abundance: .
d_gene: .
CDR3nt: TGTGCCAGCAGCCAAGAGGAGGGAAGCAATCAGCCCCAGCATTTT
CDR3aa: CASSQEEGSNQPQHF

v_gene: TRBV7-2
j_gene: TRBJ2-1
abundance: .
d_gene: TRBD2
CDR3nt: TGTGCCAGCAGCCCCGGACTAGCTATTTCGGCCTACAATGAGCAGTTCTTC
CDR3aa: CASSPGLAISAYNEQFF

v_gene: TRBV6-2/TRBV6-3
j_gene: TRBJ2-6
abundance: .
d_gene: .
CDR3nt: TGTGCCAGCAGCCTGATCCCGGGTTCTGGGGCCAACGTCCTGACTTTC
CDR3aa: CASSLIPGSGANVLTF

v_gene: TRBV11-3
j_gene: TRBJ2-2
abundance: .
d_gene: TRBD1
CDR3nt: TGTGCCAGCAGCCCGACCAACAGGGGGATAACCGGGGAGCTGTTTTTT
CDR3aa: CASSPTNRGITGELFF

v_gene: TRBV4-2
j_gene: TRBJ2-1
abundance: .
d_gene: .
CDR3nt: TGTGCCAGCAGCCAAGACGTCCTCCCTGACAATGAGCAGTTCTTC
CDR3aa: CASSQDVLPDNEQFF

v_gene: TRBV27
j_gene: TRBJ1-2
abundance: once
d_gene: .
CDR3nt: TGTGCCAGCAGTTCACAGGGTCCGAGAGTCTATGGCTACACCTTC
CDR3aa: CASSSQGPRVYGYTF

v_gene: TRBV2
j_gene: TRBJ1-1
abundance: once
d_gene: .
CDR3nt: TGTGCCAGCAGCGGGGGGCCTGAAGCTTTCTTT
CDR3aa: CASSGGPEAFF

v_gene: TRBV30
j_gene: TRBJ2-7
abundance: .
d_gene: .
CDR3nt: TGTGCCTGGAGTGGAGGGATAGGAACACCGCGGGCCTACGAGCAGTACTTC
CDR3aa: CAWSGGIGTPRAYEQYF

v_gene: TRBV6-2/TRBV6-3
j_gene: TRBJ1-1
abundance: .
d_gene: .
CDR3nt: TGTGCCAGCAGTTACTCGCTTGGGACACCTGAAGCTTTCTTT
CDR3aa: CASSYSLGTPEAFF

v_gene: TRBV7-6
j_gene: TRBJ2-7
abundance: .
d_gene: TRBD1
CDR3nt: TGTGCCAGCAGCTTACGAGCAGGGGGCGCAGACTTTTCCTACGAGCAGTACTTC
CDR3aa: CASSLRAGGADFSYEQYF

v_gene: TRBV25-1
j_gene: TRBJ1-5
abundance: .
d_gene: .
CDR3nt: TGTGCCAGCAGCAAAGGGGACTATAGCAATCAGCCCCAGCATTTT
CDR3aa: CASSKGDYSNQPQHF

v_gene: TRBV3-1/TRBV3-2
j_gene: TRBJ1-3
abundance: .
d_gene: .
CDR3nt: TGTGCCAGCAGCAAAAAGGGAGGCTCTGGAAACACCATATATTTT
CDR3aa: CASSKKGGSGNTIYF

v_gene: TRBV6-5
j_gene: TRBJ2-3
abundance: .
d_gene: TRBD2
CDR3nt: TGTGCCAGCGGCCTAGCGGGAGGGACTGGGGATACGCAGTATTTT
CDR3aa: CASGLAGGTGDTQYF

v_gene: TRBV6-5
j_gene: TRBJ1-6
abundance: .
d_gene: TRBD1
CDR3nt: TGTGCCAGCAGCCTACAGGGGGCTTATAATTCACCCCTCCACTTT
CDR3aa: CASSLQGAYNSPLHF

v_gene: TRBV28
j_gene: TRBJ2-7
abundance: few
d_gene: TRBD1
CDR3nt: TGTGCCAGCGGCAGTTGGAGGAACAGGGGTTTCAGCGAGCAGTACTTC
CDR3aa: CASGSWRNRGFSEQYF

v_gene: TRBV2
j_gene: TRBJ2-7
abundance: .
d_gene: TRBD1
CDR3nt: TGTGCCAGCAGCCGGGGACAGGGTTCCAACGAGCAGTACTTC
CDR3aa: CASSRGQGSNEQYF

v_gene: TRBV27
j_gene: TRBJ1-6
abundance: .
d_gene: .
CDR3nt: TGTGCCAGCAGTTTCAGGGAAAATTCACCCCTCCACTTT
CDR3aa: CASSFRENSPLHF

v_gene: TRBV28
j_gene: TRBJ2-7
abundance: .
d_gene: .
CDR3nt: TGTGCCAGCAGTTACCCCCCGGGTCCGCAGTACTTC
CDR3aa: CASSYPPGPQYF

v_gene: TRBV5-1
j_gene: TRBJ2-7
abundance: .
d_gene: .
CDR3nt: TGCGCCAGCAGCTTGGCGTCAGAAAGCTCCTACGAGCAGTACTTC
CDR3aa: CASSLASESSYEQYF

v_gene: TRBV29-1
j_gene: TRBJ2-5
abundance: .
d_gene: .
CDR3nt: TGCAGCGTCGATTCAGATGCTCAAGAGACCCAGTACTTC
CDR3aa: CSVDSDAQETQYF

v_gene: TRBV7-3
j_gene: TRBJ2-1
abundance: .
d_gene: TRBD2
CDR3nt: TGTGCCAGCAGCTGGCTAGCGGGACTATCCTACAATGAGCAGTTCTTC
CDR3aa: CASSWLAGLSYNEQFF

v_gene: TRBV19
j_gene: TRBJ1-3
abundance: .
d_gene: .
CDR3nt: TGTGCCAGTAGTATTTACGGGGATCTAAGCAACACCATATATTTT
CDR3aa: CASSIYGDLSNTIYF

v_gene: TRBV5-6
j_gene: TRBJ2-7
abundance: .
d_gene: TRBD1
CDR3nt: TGTGCCAGCAGCTTCGGGACAGCTTCCTACGAGCAGTACTTC
CDR3aa: CASSFGTASYEQYF

v_gene: TRBV28
j_gene: TRBJ1-6
abundance: .
d_gene: .
CDR3nt: TGTGCCAGCCAGGAGGGGCTTGGGAAACCCCTCCACTTT
CDR3aa: CASQEGLGKPLHF

v_gene: TRBV19
j_gene: TRBJ1-1
abundance: few
d_gene: .
CDR3nt: TGTGCCAGTAGTATAGTCAGTCGTGCTGAAGCTTTCTTT
CDR3aa: CASSIVSRAEAFF

v_gene: TRBV28
j_gene: TRBJ1-4
abundance: .
d_gene: .
CDR3nt: TGTGCCAGCAGTTTATACAGGGTCCGCCTTGCAACTAATGAAAAACTGTTTTTT
CDR3aa: CASSLYRVRLATNEKLFF

v_gene: TRBV3-1/TRBV3-2
j_gene: TRBJ2-7
abundance: .
d_gene: TRBD2
CDR3nt: TGTGCCAGCAGCCCGAATAGCCGGGACTACCACTCCTTC
CDR3aa: CASSPNSRDYHSF